This T cell receptor beta chain comes out of a study of cytomegalovirus exposure and HLA in healthy donors. Points from the study as a whole: The availability of immune exposure information extended only to CMV serostatus.

With V trimmed by 1 base and J by 1 base, 9 bases remained unmatched. Germline values: CDR1 SGHAT, CDR2 FQNNGV. This CDR3 region has 17 residues. Concerning this clone: The antigen remains undetermined.

Researchers ran the PCR with 60 Vbeta and 13 Jbeta primers. This table comes from immunoSEQ multiplex PCR, and its TCRdb copy is limited to in-frame clones, with some not included. The sample includes over 150,000 clones, 80% of them seen just once. Sample: PBMCs. The V gene is TRBV11-2, the J gene TRBJ2-5; 7 nucleotides match TRBD1. The sequence derives from a man younger than 40 in good health and CMV-seropositive. CDR3 loop: CASSLGTGAGLQETQYF. CDR3 in DNA: TGTGCCAGCAGCTTAGGAACAGGGGCCGGGCTCCAAGAGACCCAGTACTTC. Filled out from reference TRBV11-2 and TRBJ2-5, the complete variable domain reads EAGVAQSPRYKIIEKRQSVAFWCNPISGHATLYWYQQILGQGPKLLIQFQNNGVVDDSQLPKDRFSAERLKGVDSTLKIQPAKLEDSAVYLCASSLGTGAGLQETQYFGPGTRLLVL.